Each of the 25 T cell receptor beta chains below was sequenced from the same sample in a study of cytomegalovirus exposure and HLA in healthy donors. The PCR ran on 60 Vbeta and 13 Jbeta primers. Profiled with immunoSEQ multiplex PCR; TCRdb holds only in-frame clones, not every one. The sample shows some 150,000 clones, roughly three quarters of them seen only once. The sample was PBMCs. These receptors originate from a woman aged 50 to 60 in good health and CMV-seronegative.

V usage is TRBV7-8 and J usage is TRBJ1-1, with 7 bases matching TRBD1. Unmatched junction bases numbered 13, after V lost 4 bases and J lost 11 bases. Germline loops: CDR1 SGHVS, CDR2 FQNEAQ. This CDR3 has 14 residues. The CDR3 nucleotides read TGTGCCAGCAGCTCCCCGGTGGTAGGGGGCTTGGCTTTCTTT. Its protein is CASSSPVVGGLAFF.

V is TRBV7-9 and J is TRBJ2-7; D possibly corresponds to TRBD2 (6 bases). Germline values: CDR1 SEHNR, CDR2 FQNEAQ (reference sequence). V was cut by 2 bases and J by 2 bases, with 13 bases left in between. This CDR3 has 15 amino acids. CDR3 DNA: TGTGCCAGCAGCTTATCTAGCGTAACAACCTACGAGCAGTACTTC. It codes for CASSLSSVTTYEQYF. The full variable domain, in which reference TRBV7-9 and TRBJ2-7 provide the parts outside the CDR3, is DTGVSQNPRHKITKRGQNVTFRCDPISEHNRLYWYRQTLGQGPEFLTYFQNEAQLEKSRLLSDRFSAERPKGSFSTLEIQRTEQGDSAMYLCASSLSSVTTYEQYFGPGTRLTVT.

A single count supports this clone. CDR3 DNA: TGTGCCAGCAGCTCGCGTGTGACAGGGGGCCACGAGCAGTACTTC. This translates into CASSSRVTGGHEQYF. This chain uses TRBV7-9 with TRBJ2-7, with TRBD1 matching 10 bases. The CDR3 sequence is 15 residues long. The junction had 8 bases not matched to a gene; V was cut back by 4 bases and J by 5 bases. The germline CDR1 and CDR2 sequences are SEHNR and FQNEAQ (reference sequence).

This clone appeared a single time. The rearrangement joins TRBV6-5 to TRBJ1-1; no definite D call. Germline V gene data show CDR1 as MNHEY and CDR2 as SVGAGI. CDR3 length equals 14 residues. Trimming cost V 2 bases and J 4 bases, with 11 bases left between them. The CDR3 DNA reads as TGTGCCAGCAGTTACCGCGGCAGATTCACTGAAGCTTTCTTT. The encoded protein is CASSYRGRFTEAFF.

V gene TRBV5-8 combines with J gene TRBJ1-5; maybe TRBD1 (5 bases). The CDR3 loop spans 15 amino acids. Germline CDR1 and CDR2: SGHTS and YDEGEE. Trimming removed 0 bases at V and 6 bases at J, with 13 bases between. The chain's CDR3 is CASSLGQGQGQPQHF. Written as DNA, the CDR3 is TGTGCCAGCAGCTTGGGACAAGGCCAGGGTCAGCCCCAGCATTTT. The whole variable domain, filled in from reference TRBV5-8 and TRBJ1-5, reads EAGVTQSPTHLIKTRGQQATLRCSPISGHTSVYWYQQALGLGLQFLLWYDEGEERNRGNFPPRFSGRQFPNYSSELNVNALELEDSALYLCASSLGQGQGQPQHFGDGTRLSIL.

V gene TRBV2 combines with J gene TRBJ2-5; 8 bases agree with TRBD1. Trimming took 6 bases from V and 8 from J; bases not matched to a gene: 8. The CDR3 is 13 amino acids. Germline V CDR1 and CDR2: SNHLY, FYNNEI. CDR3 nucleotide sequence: TGTGCCAGCAGGGGTACAGGGGGAGAAACCCAGTACTTC. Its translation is CASRGTGGETQYF.

CDR3 region: CASITRVRGYTF. The CDR3 nucleotides read TGTGCCAGCATAACCAGGGTCCGTGGCTACACCTTC. This rearrangement joins TRBV6-4 to TRBJ1-2, with D perhaps TRBD1 (5 bases). Trimming removed 7 bases from V and 7 bases from J, with 13 bases in between. This CDR3 has 12 amino acids. Germline-derived CDR1 and CDR2 are MRHNA and SNTAGT.

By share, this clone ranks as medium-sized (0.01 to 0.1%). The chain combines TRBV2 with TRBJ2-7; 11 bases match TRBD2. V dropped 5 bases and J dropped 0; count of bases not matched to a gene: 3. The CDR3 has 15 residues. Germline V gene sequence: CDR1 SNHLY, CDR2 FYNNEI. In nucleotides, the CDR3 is TGTGCCAGCAGTATTAGCGGGGGGGCCTCCTACGAGCAGTACTTC. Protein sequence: CASSISGGASYEQYF.

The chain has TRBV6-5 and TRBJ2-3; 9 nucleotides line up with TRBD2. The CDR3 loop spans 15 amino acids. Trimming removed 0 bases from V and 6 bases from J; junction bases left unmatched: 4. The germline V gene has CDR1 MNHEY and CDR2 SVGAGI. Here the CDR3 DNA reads TGTGCCAGCAGTTACTCAGCGGGGGGCCCCGATACGCAGTATTTT. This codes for CASSYSAGGPDTQYF.

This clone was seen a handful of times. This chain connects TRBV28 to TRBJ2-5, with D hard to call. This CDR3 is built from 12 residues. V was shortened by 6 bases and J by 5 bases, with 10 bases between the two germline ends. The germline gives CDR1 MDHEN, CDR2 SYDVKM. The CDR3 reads CASRPQLETQYF. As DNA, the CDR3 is TGTGCCAGCAGGCCTCAACTTGAGACCCAGTACTTC.

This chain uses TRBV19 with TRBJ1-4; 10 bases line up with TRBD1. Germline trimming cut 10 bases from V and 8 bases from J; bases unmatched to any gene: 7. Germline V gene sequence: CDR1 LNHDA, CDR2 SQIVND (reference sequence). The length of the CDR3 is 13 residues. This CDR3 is CATSTGGREKLFF. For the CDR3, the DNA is TGTGCCACTTCGACAGGGGGCAGAGAAAAACTGTTTTTT.

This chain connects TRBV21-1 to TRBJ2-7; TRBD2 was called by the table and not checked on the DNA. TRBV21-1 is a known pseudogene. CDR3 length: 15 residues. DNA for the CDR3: TGTGCCAGCAGTCATCCTAGCTTGAGCTCCTACGAGCAGTACTTC. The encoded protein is CASSHPSLSSYEQYF.

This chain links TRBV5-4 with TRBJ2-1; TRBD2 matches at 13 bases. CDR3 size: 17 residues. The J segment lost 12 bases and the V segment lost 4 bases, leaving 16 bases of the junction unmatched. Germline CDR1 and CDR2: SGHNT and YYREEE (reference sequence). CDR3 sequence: CASSAAVTSGGAYRQFF. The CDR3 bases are TGTGCCAGCAGCGCCGCCGTAACTAGCGGGGGGGCGTATCGGCAGTTCTTC.

The CDR3 nucleotides read TGTGCCAGTAGTGTGGGTCCGGGACAGGGCTACGAGCAGTACTTC. Translating gives CASSVGPGQGYEQYF. The chain employs TRBV19 and TRBJ2-7; 9 bases are a match to TRBD1. CDR3 length equals 15 residues. The trim removed 5 bases at V and 3 bases at J, leaving 8 bases unmatched. CDR1 is LNHDA, CDR2 SQIVND, per germline (reference sequence).

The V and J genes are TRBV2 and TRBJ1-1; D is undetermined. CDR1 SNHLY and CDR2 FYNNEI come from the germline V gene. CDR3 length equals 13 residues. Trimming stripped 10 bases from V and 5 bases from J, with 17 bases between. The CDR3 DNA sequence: TGTGCCATCCCGGGAAAAACGGGGACTGAAGCTTTCTTT. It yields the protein CAIPGKTGTEAFF.

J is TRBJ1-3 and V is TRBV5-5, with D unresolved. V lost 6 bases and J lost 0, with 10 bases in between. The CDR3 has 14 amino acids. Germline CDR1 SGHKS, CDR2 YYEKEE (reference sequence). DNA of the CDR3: TGTGCCAGCATCCAGTCAAGCTCTGGAAACACCATATATTTT. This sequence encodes CASIQSSSGNTIYF.

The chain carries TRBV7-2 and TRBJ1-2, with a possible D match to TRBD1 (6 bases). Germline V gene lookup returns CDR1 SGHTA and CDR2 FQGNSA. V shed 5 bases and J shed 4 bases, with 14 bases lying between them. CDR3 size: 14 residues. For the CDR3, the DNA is TGTGCCAGCAGCCCGCAGGGGTTAAGCTATGGCTACACCTTC. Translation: CASSPQGLSYGYTF.

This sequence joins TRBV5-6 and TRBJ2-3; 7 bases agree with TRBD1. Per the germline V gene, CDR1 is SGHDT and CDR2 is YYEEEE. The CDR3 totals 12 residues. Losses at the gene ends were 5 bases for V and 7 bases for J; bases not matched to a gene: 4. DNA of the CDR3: TGTGCCAGCAGTCGGGACAGATATACGCAGTATTTT. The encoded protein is CASSRDRYTQYF.

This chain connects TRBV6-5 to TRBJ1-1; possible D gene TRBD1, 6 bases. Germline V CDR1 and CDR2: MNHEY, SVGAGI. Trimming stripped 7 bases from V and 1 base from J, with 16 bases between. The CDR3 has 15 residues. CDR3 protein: CASTLNRVGNTEAFF. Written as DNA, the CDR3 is TGTGCCAGCACCCTCAACAGGGTTGGGAACACTGAAGCTTTCTTT.

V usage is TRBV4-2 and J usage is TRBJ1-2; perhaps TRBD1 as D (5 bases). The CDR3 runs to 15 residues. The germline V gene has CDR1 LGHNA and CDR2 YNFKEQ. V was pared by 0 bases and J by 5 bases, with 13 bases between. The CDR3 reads CASSQERGRIYGYTF. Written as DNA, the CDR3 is TGTGCCAGCAGCCAAGAGCGGGGACGGATATATGGCTACACCTTC.

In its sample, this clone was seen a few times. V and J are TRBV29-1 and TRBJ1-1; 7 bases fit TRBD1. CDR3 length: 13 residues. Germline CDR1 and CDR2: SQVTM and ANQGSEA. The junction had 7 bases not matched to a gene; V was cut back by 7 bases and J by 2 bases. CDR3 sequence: CSAVQGSNTEAFF. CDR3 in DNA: TGCAGCGCTGTACAGGGGTCTAACACTGAAGCTTTCTTT.

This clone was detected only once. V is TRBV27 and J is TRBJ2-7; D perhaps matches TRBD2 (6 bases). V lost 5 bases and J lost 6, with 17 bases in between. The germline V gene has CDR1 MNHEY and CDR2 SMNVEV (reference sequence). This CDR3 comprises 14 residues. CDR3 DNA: TGTGCCAGCAGTCCCGGTGGAGGGTGGGGCGAGCAGTACTTC. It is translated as CASSPGGGWGEQYF.

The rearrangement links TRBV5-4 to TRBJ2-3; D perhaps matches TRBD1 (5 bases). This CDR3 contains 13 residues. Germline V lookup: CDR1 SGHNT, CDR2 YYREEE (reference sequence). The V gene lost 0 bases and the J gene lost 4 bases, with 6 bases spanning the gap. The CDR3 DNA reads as TGTGCCAGCAGCTTGGAAGGGGCAGATACGCAGTATTTT. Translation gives CASSLEGADTQYF.

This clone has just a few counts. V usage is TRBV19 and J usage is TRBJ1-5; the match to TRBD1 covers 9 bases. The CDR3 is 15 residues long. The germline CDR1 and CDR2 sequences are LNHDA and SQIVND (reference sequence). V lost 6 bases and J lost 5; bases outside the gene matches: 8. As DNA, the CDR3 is TGTGCCAGTAGCCCAAGGGACAGGGATGATCAGCCCCAGCATTTT. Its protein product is CASSPRDRDDQPQHF.

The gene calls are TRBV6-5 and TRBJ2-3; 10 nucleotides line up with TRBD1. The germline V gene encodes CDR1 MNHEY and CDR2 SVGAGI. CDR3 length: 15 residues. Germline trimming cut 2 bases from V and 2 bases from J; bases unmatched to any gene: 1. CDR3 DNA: TGTGCCAGCAGTTACGGGACAGGGGTCACAGATACGCAGTATTTT. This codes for CASSYGTGVTDTQYF.